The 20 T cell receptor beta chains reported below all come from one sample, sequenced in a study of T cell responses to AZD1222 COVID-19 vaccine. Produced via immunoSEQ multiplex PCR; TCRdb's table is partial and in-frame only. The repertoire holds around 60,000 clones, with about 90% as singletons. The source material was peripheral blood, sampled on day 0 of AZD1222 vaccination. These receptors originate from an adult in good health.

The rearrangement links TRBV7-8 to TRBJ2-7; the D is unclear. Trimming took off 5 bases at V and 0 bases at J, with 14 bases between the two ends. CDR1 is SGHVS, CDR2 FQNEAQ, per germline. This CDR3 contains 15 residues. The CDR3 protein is CASSPSRTSSYEQYF. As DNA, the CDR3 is TGTGCCAGCAGCCCCTCCAGGACCTCCTCCTACGAGCAGTACTTC.

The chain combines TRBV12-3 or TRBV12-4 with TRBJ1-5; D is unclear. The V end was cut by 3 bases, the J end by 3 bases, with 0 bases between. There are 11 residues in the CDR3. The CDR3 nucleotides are TGTGCCAGCAGTTTCAATCAGCCCCAGCATTTT. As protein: CASSFNQPQHF.

The CDR3: CASSLGREYEQYF. For the CDR3, the DNA is TGTGCCAGTAGTTTAGGGCGAGAGTACGAGCAGTACTTC. V is TRBV19 and J is TRBJ2-7; no clear D. V was shortened by 5 bases and J by 4 bases, with 12 bases between the two germline ends. Germline assignment: CDR1 LNHDA and CDR2 SQIVND (reference sequence). The CDR3 consists of 13 residues.

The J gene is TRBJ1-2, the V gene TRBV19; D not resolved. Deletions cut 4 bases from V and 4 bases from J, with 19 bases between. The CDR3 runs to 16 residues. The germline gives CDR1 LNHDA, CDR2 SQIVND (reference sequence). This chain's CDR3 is CASSSWPGRGAYGYTF. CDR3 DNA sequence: TGTGCCAGTAGTAGCTGGCCGGGAAGAGGAGCCTATGGCTACACCTTC.

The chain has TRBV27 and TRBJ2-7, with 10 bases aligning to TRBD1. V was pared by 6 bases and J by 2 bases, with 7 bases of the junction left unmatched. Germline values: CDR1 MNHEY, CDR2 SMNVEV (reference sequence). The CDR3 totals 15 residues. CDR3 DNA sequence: TGTGCCAGCAGGCCGGGGACAGGGGCCACCTACGAGCAGTACTTC. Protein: CASRPGTGATYEQYF.

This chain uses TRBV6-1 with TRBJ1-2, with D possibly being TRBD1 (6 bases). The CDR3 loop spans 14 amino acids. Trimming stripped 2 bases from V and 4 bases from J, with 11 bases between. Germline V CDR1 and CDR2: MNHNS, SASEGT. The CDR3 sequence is CASSELGRGYGYTF. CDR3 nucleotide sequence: TGTGCCAGCAGTGAATTGGGCAGGGGCTATGGCTACACCTTC.

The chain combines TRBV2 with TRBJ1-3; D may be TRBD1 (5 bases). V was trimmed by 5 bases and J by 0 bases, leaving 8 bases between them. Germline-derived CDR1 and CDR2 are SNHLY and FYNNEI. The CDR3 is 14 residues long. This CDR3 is CASSPGHSGNTIYF. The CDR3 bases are TGTGCCAGCAGTCCAGGGCACTCTGGAAACACCATATATTTT.

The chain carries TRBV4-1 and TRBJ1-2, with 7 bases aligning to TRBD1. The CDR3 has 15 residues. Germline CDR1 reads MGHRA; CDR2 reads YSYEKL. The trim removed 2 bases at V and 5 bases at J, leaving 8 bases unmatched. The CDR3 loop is CASSQPRQGMYGYTF. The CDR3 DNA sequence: TGCGCCAGCAGCCAACCGAGACAGGGAATGTATGGCTACACCTTC.

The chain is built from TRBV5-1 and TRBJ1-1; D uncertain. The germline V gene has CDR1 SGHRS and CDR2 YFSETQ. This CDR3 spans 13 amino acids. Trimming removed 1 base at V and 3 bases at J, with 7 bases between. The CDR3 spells CASSLMGYTEAFF. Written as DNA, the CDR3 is TGCGCCAGCAGCTTGATGGGGTACACTGAAGCTTTCTTT. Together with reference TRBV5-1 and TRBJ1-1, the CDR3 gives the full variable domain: KAGVTQTPRYLIKTRGQQVTLSCSPISGHRSVSWYQQTPGQGLQFLFEYFSETQRNKGNFPGRFSGRQFSNSRSEMNVSTLELGDSALYLCASSLMGYTEAFFGQGTRLTVV.

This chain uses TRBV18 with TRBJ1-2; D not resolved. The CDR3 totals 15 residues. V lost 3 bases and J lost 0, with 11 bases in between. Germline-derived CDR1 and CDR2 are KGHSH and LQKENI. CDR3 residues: CASSPSSYSNYGYTF. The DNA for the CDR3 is TGTGCCAGCTCACCCTCTAGTTATTCTAACTATGGCTACACCTTC. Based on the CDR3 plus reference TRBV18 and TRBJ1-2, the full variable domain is NAGVMQNPRHLVRRRGQEARLRCSPMKGHSHVYWYRQLPEEGLKFMVYLQKENIIDESGMPKERFSAEFPKEGPSILRIQQVVRGDSAAYFCASSPSSYSNYGYTFGSGTRLTVV.

CDR3 region: CASSLGRSYGYTF. CDR3 DNA sequence: TGTGCCAGCAGCTTAGGACGAAGCTATGGCTACACCTTC. The chain employs TRBV7-2 and TRBJ1-2; D gene uncertain. V lost 1 base, J lost 4 bases, and 7 bases lay in between. The germline CDR1 and CDR2 sequences are SGHTA and FQGNSA. The CDR3 runs to 13 residues.

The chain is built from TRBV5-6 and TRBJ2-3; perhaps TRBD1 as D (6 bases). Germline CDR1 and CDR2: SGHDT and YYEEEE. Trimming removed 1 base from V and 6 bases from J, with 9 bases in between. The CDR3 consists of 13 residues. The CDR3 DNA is TGTGCCAGCAGCTTGCGGCAGGGGGATACGCAGTATTTT. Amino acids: CASSLRQGDTQYF.

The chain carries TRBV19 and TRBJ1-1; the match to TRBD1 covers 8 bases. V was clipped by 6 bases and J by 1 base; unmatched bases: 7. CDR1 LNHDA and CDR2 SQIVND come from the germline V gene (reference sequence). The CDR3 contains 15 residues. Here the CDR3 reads CASRSITGGNTEAFF. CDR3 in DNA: TGTGCCAGTAGGTCCATTACAGGGGGGAACACTGAAGCTTTCTTT.

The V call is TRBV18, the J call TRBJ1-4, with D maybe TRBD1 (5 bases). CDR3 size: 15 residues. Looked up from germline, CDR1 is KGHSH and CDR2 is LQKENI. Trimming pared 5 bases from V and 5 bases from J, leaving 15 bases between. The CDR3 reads CASSDQGLGNEKLFF. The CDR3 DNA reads TGTGCCAGCTCAGACCAGGGCCTGGGAAATGAAAAACTGTTTTTT.

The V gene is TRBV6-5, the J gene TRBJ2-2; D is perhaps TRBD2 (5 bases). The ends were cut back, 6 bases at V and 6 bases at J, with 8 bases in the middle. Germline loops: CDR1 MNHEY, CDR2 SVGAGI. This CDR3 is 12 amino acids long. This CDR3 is CASRHGAGELFF. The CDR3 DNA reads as TGTGCCAGCAGACACGGGGCCGGGGAGCTGTTTTTT.

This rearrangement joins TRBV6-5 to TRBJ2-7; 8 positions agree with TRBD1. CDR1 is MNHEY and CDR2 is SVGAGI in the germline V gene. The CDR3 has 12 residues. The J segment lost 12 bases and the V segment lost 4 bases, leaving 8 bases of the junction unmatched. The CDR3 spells CASSFARDRLYF. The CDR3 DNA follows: TGTGCCAGCAGTTTCGCCCGGGACAGGTTGTACTTC.

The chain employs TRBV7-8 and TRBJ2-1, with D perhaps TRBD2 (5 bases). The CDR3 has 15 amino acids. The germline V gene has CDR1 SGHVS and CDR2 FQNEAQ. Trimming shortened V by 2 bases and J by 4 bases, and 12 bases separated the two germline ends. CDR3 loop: CASSLSEGAYNEQFF. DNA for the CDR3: TGTGCCAGCAGCTTAAGCGAGGGCGCTTACAATGAGCAGTTCTTC.

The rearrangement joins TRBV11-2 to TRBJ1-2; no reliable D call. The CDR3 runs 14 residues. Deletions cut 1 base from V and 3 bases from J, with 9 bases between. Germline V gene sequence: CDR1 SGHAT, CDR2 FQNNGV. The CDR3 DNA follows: TGTGCCAGCAGCTTAGGTAGAGGCTACTATGGCTACACCTTC. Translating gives CASSLGRGYYGYTF.

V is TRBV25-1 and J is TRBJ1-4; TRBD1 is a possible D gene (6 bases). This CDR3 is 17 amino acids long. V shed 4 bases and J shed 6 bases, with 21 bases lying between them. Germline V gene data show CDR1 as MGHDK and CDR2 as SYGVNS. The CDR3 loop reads CASSGQHGGPGDEKLFF. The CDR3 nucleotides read TGTGCCAGCAGTGGACAACATGGGGGGCCTGGAGATGAAAAACTGTTTTTT.

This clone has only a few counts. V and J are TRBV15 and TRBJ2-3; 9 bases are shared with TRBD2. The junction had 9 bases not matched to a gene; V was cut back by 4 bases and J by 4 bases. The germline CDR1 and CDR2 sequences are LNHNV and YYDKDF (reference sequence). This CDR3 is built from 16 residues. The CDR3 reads CATSTGEAGGADTQYF. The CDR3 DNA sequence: TGTGCCACCAGCACCGGGGAAGCGGGGGGTGCAGATACGCAGTATTTT.